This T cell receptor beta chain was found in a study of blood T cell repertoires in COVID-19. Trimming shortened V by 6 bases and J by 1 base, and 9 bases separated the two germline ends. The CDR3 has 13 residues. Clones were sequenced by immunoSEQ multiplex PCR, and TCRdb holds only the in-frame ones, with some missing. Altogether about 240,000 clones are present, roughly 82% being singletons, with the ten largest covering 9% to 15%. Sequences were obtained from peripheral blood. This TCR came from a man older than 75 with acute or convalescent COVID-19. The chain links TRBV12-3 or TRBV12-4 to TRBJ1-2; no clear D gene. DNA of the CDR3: TGTGCCAGCAGCGACACCTATAACTATGGCTACACCTTC. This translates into CASSDTYNYGYTF.